These 30 T cell receptor beta chains came from one sample sequenced in a study of blood T cell repertoires in COVID-19. Data came from immunoSEQ multiplex PCR; TCRdb stores just in-frame clones and leaves some out. The sample has tens of thousands of clones; around 94% are singletons. The sequencing sample was made of peripheral blood. Receptors were obtained from a man between 45 and 60 years old with COVID-19, enrolled during active disease.

The chain uses TRBV9 and TRBJ2-7; tentative D call: TRBD2 (6 bases). Germline V CDR1 and CDR2: SGDLS, YYNGEE. Trimming took off 3 bases at V and 0 bases at J, with 7 bases between the two ends. This CDR3 region has 13 residues. The CDR3 spells CASSGGLSYEQYF. CDR3 nucleotide sequence: TGTGCCAGCAGCGGGGGACTCTCCTACGAGCAGTACTTC. Supplemented by reference TRBV9 and TRBJ2-7, the full variable domain reads DSGVTQTPKHLITATGQRVTLRCSPRSGDLSVYWYQQSLDQGLQFLIQYYNGEERAKGNILERFSAQQFPDLHSELNLSSLELGDSALYFCASSGGLSYEQYFGPGTRLTVT.

J is TRBJ2-2 and V is TRBV6-5, with D possibly being TRBD1 (5 bases). Trimming removed 7 bases at V and 7 bases at J, with 16 bases between. This CDR3 spans 14 amino acids. Germline CDR1 and CDR2: MNHEY and SVGAGI. The CDR3 is CASTHAGRGGELFF. The CDR3 DNA reads as TGTGCCAGCACCCACGCAGGGCGCGGCGGGGAGCTGTTTTTT.

This chain joins TRBV7-9 and TRBJ1-2, with 7 positions matching TRBD1. CDR1 is SEHNR, CDR2 FQNEAQ, per germline (reference sequence). This CDR3 is 14 amino acids long. The trim removed 5 bases at V and 4 bases at J, leaving 7 bases unmatched. The CDR3 reads CASSIGTESYGYTF. CDR3 nucleotide sequence: TGTGCCAGCAGCATTGGGACAGAGAGCTATGGCTACACCTTC.

The chain links TRBV30 to TRBJ1-2, with D possibly TRBD1 on 5 matching bases. Germline values: CDR1 GTSNPN, CDR2 SVGIG (reference sequence). The CDR3 has 14 amino acids. V lost 4 bases to trimming and J lost 3 bases, with 15 bases between them. CDR3 protein: CAWTTGENYYGYTF. DNA of the CDR3: TGTGCCTGGACCACAGGAGAGAATTACTATGGCTACACCTTC.

V gene TRBV6-1 combines with J gene TRBJ1-4; D gene uncertain. V dropped 5 bases and J dropped 7 bases, with 14 bases sitting between them. CDR3 length: 14 residues. From germline, CDR1 is MNHNS and CDR2 SASEGT. The CDR3 loop is CASSSPGEVEKLFF. For the CDR3, the DNA is TGTGCCAGCAGTTCCCCCGGTGAGGTTGAAAAACTGTTTTTT.

This clone has only a few counts. This chain links TRBV4-2 with TRBJ2-7, with a possible D match to TRBD2 (6 bases). Germline CDR1 reads LGHNA; CDR2 reads YNFKEQ. V was pared by 1 base and J by 2 bases, with 12 bases between. The CDR3 totals 15 residues. CDR3 protein: CASSQGGGEPYEQYF. CDR3 DNA: TGTGCCAGCAGCCAAGGAGGCGGGGAACCCTACGAGCAGTACTTC.

CDR3 loop: CASSLSPATGSYEQYF. As DNA, the CDR3 is TGTGCCAGCAGCTTATCCCCTGCGACGGGAAGCTACGAGCAGTACTTC. The rearrangement links TRBV11-1 to TRBJ2-7, with a weak D call TRBD2 (5 bases). Germline CDR1 SGHAT, CDR2 FQDESV (reference sequence). The V end was cut by 2 bases, the J end by 3 bases, with 17 bases between. The CDR3 has 16 residues.

The J gene is TRBJ1-3, the V gene TRBV18; no definite D call. The germline CDR1 and CDR2 sequences are KGHSH and LQKENI. The CDR3 totals 16 residues. V lost 8 bases, J lost 0 bases, and 17 bases lay in between. CDR3 sequence (DNA): TGTGCCAGCGAGGGATACACCCCGGACTCTGGAAACACCATATATTTT. It is translated as CASEGYTPDSGNTIYF.

The chain joins TRBV19 to TRBJ2-2, with a weak D call TRBD2 (6 bases). V was shortened by 0 bases and J by 6 bases, with 11 bases between the two germline ends. Germline lookup yields CDR1 LNHDA and CDR2 SQIVND (reference sequence). This CDR3 is 15 amino acids long. The CDR3, as DNA: TGTGCCAGTAGTATAGATCTGGGGGGTGCCGGGGAGCTGTTTTTT. It translates to CASSIDLGGAGELFF.

The J gene is TRBJ1-1, the V gene TRBV30; possibly TRBD1 for D (5 bases). Trimming took 3 bases from V and 2 from J, leaving 10 bases between them. The germline CDR1 and CDR2 sequences are GTSNPN and SVGIG (reference sequence). The CDR3 is made up of 13 amino acids. CDR3 region: CAWRAGKNTEAFF. The CDR3 region has the DNA TGTGCCTGGAGGGCAGGGAAAAACACTGAAGCTTTCTTT.

The rearrangement joins TRBV7-9 to TRBJ1-1; unclear D gene. The CDR3 is 13 amino acids. Trimming took 1 base from V and 2 from J, leaving 5 bases between them. Per germline, CDR1 SEHNR and CDR2 FQNEAQ (reference sequence). The CDR3 is CASSLDYNTEAFF. In DNA, the CDR3 is TGTGCCAGCAGCTTAGACTACAACACTGAAGCTTTCTTT.

The chain links TRBV2 to TRBJ1-4; D ambiguous. This CDR3 is 13 amino acids long. In germline, CDR1 is SNHLY, CDR2 FYNNEI. Trimming removed 8 bases from V and 7 bases from J, with 14 bases in between. For the CDR3, the DNA is TGTGCCAGCGCCGCGAGAAGCGGTGAAAAACTGTTTTTT. Translating it yields CASAARSGEKLFF.

This clone has more than one count but fewer than ten. J is TRBJ2-1 and V is TRBV4-2, with a possible D match to TRBD2 (5 bases). CDR3 size: 17 residues. The germline CDR1 and CDR2 sequences are LGHNA and YNFKEQ. The ends were cut back, 4 bases at V and 6 bases at J, with 22 bases in the middle. CDR3 sequence: CASSLPFRSSGGNEQFF. CDR3 coding DNA: TGTGCCAGCAGCCTCCCCTTCCGGAGCAGCGGTGGCAATGAGCAGTTCTTC.

The V call is TRBV5-1, the J call TRBJ2-5; D is ambiguous. The CDR3 spans 12 residues. Trimming cost V 4 bases and J 5 bases, with 9 bases left between them. In germline, CDR1 is SGHRS, CDR2 YFSETQ. CDR3 region: CASSLQRETQYF. CDR3 DNA: TGCGCCAGCAGCCTCCAGCGCGAGACCCAGTACTTC.

The chain uses TRBV6-5 and TRBJ2-7, with D possibly being TRBD2 (5 bases). The germline V gene encodes CDR1 MNHEY and CDR2 SVGAGI. Trimming stripped 7 bases from V and 4 bases from J, with 14 bases between. The CDR3 totals 13 residues. The CDR3 DNA reads as TGTGCCAGCAACCCTGGCGGCGGGTACGAGCAGTACTTC. Amino acids: CASNPGGGYEQYF.

In the case of this clone: Germline is not matched at one junction end, which may reflect a read error. The chain uses TRBV29-1 and TRBJ2-5, with TRBD1 matching 11 bases. Germline CDR1 and CDR2: SQVTM and ANQGSEA. The CDR3 covers 14 residues. As DNA, the CDR3 is TGCAGCGTTGGGGACAGGGGGTTTAGCGGGAGCACGAACTTC. Translated, it gives CSVGDRGFSGSTNF.

This clone was counted a single time. The chain carries TRBV9 and TRBJ2-3, with no clear D. This CDR3 contains 16 residues. V was trimmed by 3 bases and J by 0 bases, leaving 14 bases between them. The V gene's germline CDR1 is SGDLS and CDR2 YYNGEE. CDR3 in amino acids: CASSADARLSTDTQYF. Here the CDR3 DNA reads TGTGCCAGCAGCGCTGACGCCAGGCTTAGCACAGATACGCAGTATTTT.

The CDR3 nucleotides are TGTGCCAGCAGCTTAGGGCGGGGGAACGAGCAGTACTTC. It codes for CASSLGRGNEQYF. This chain connects TRBV7-2 to TRBJ2-7, with 7 bases lining up with TRBD2. CDR3 length: 13 amino acids. Germline V gene sequence: CDR1 SGHTA, CDR2 FQGNSA. J was trimmed by 5 bases and V by 1 base; bases with no gene match: 2.

The CDR3 is CASSLGRGKGNTEAFF. The DNA for the CDR3 is TGTGCCAGCAGCCTGGGGCGGGGGAAGGGGAACACTGAAGCTTTCTTT. The chain has TRBV7-8 and TRBJ1-1; D is perhaps TRBD1 (5 bases). Germline CDR1 SGHVS, CDR2 FQNEAQ. The V and J ends lost 5 bases and 1 base respectively, with 17 bases between them. This CDR3 spans 16 amino acids.

The V gene is TRBV28, the J gene TRBJ1-1, with D unclear. With 5 bases removed from V and 1 base from J, the gap between germline ends came to 17 bases. Germline CDR1 is MDHEN and CDR2 is SYDVKM. The CDR3 has 16 amino acids. As DNA, the CDR3 is TGTGCCAGCAGTCCCTTCGGCCGGACTGCGAACACTGAAGCTTTCTTT. Translating it yields CASSPFGRTANTEAFF.

The CDR3 spells CATSEIRDRRNTIYF. CDR3 sequence (DNA): TGTGCCACCAGTGAAATCAGGGACAGAAGAAACACCATATATTTT. The chain has TRBV24-1 and TRBJ1-3; 7 bases are shared with TRBD1. CDR1 and CDR2 from the germline V gene are KGHDR and SFDVKD. V was pared by 4 bases and J by 5 bases, with 7 bases of the junction left unmatched. The CDR3 totals 15 residues.

The gene calls are TRBV20-1 and TRBJ1-2; unclear D gene. CDR1 DFQATT and CDR2 SNEGSKA come from the germline V gene (reference sequence). The CDR3 totals 12 residues. V lost 3 bases and J 6 bases, leaving 11 bases between the germline ends. The CDR3 reads CSASVYPDGYTF. The CDR3 DNA is TGCAGTGCTAGTGTTTACCCGGATGGCTACACCTTC.

The chain joins TRBV19 to TRBJ1-2; TRBD1 matches 9 bases. J gave up 8 bases and V 4 bases, and 14 bases lay outside the gene matches. Germline CDR1 LNHDA, CDR2 SQIVND (reference sequence). The CDR3 has 16 residues. CDR3 in amino acids: CASSTITGTGTEGYTF. The CDR3 DNA is TGTGCCAGTAGTACAATAACCGGGACAGGGACGGAAGGCTACACCTTC.

The CDR3 region has the DNA TGTGCCAGCAGTGGACTACAGGGGGACGCTGAAGCTTTCTTT. It encodes CASSGLQGDAEAFF. V is TRBV2 and J is TRBJ1-1; 8 bases map to TRBD1. Germline CDR1 is SNHLY and CDR2 is FYNNEI. The V segment lost 4 bases and the J segment 6 bases; nucleotides outside the gene matches: 7. The CDR3 spans 14 residues.

V is TRBV18 and J is TRBJ1-4, with 8 bases lining up with TRBD1. Losses at the gene ends were 0 bases for V and 8 bases for J; bases not matched to a gene: 5. Germline CDR1 is KGHSH and CDR2 is LQKENI. The CDR3 sequence is 15 residues long. The CDR3 reads CASSPPQGAREKLFF. The CDR3 DNA sequence: TGTGCCAGCTCACCACCCCAGGGGGCGCGGGAAAAACTGTTTTTT. Together with reference TRBV18 and TRBJ1-4, the CDR3 gives the full variable domain: NAGVMQNPRHLVRRRGQEARLRCSPMKGHSHVYWYRQLPEEGLKFMVYLQKENIIDESGMPKERFSAEFPKEGPSILRIQQVVRGDSAAYFCASSPPQGAREKLFFGSGTQLSVL.

The V gene is TRBV25-1, the J gene TRBJ1-2; no definite D call. Trimming pared 0 bases from V and 6 bases from J, leaving 11 bases between. This CDR3 region has 14 residues. CDR1 and CDR2 from the germline V gene are MGHDK and SYGVNS. Here the CDR3 reads CASSEYEGRDGYTF. CDR3 nucleotide sequence: TGTGCCAGCAGTGAATATGAGGGCCGTGATGGCTACACCTTC.

V gene TRBV19 combines with J gene TRBJ1-4; no firm D call. There are 15 residues in the CDR3. Trimming took off 6 bases at V and 7 bases at J, with 18 bases between the two ends. The germline CDR1 and CDR2 sequences are LNHDA and SQIVND (reference sequence). The CDR3 reads CASRSLGLGGEKLFF. The CDR3 region has the DNA TGTGCCAGTAGATCGCTCGGACTAGGAGGTGAAAAACTGTTTTTT.

The chain has TRBV5-4 and TRBJ2-2; 9 bases fit TRBD1. Unmatched junction bases numbered 4, after V lost 4 bases and J lost 3 bases. Germline loops: CDR1 SGHNT, CDR2 YYREEE (reference sequence). The CDR3 covers 15 residues. CDR3 in amino acids: CASSPTGGDTGELFF. CDR3 DNA sequence: TGTGCCAGCAGCCCGACAGGGGGAGACACCGGGGAGCTGTTTTTT.

V gene TRBV6-2 or TRBV6-3 combines with J gene TRBJ2-5, with a tentative D call TRBD1 (6 bases). CDR3 length: 16 residues. Germline loops: CDR1 MNHEY, CDR2 SVGEGT. V lost 0 bases and J 5 bases, leaving 16 bases between the germline ends. The CDR3 DNA sequence: TGTGCCAGCAGTTACTCGGGCGAAGGAAGGGGGGAGACCCAGTACTTC. Its translation is CASSYSGEGRGETQYF.

The genes are TRBV7-2 and TRBJ2-1; D might be TRBD2 (6 bases). Trimming shortened V by 5 bases and J by 7 bases, and 15 bases separated the two germline ends. The CDR3 has 14 amino acids. Germline V gene data show CDR1 as SGHTA and CDR2 as FQGNSA. In nucleotides, the CDR3 is TGTGCCAGCAGCCTTAGCGGAGGGGTGAATGAGCAGTTCTTC. This encodes CASSLSGGVNEQFF.